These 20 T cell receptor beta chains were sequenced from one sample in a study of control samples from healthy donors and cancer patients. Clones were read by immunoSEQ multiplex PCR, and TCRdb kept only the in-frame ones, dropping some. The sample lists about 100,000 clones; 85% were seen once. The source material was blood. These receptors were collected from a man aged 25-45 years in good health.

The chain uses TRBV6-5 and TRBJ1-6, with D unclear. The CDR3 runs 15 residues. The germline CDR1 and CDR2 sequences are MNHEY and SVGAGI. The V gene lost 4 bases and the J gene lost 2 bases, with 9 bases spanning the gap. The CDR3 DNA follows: TGTGCCAGCAGTTCCCCCACGACCTATAATTCACCCCTCCACTTT. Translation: CASSSPTTYNSPLHF.

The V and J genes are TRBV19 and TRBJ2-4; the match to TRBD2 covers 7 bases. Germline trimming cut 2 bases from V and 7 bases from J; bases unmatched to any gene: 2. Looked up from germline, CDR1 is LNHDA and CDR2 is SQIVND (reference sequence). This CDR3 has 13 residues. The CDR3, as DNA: TGTGCCAGTAGTATATATAGCGGGAACATTCAGTACTTC. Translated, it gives CASSIYSGNIQYF.

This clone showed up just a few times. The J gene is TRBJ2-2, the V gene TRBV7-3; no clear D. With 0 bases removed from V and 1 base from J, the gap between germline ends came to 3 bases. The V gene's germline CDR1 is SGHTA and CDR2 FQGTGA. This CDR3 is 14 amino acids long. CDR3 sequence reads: CASSLTRNTGELFF. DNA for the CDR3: TGTGCCAGCAGCTTAACTCGGAACACCGGGGAGCTGTTTTTT.

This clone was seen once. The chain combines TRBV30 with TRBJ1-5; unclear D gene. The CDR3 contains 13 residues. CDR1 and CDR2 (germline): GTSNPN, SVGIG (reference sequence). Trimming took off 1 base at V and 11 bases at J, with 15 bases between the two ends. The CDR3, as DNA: TGTGCCTGGAGTGGGCCTGACTTCGTAACCCAGCATTTT. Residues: CAWSGPDFVTQHF.

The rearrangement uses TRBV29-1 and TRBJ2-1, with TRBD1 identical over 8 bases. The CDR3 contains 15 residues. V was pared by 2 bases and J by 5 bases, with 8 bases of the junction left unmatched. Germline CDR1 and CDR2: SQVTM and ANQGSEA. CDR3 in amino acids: CSVESGTGGNNEQFF. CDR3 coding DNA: TGCAGCGTTGAATCCGGGACAGGAGGGAACAATGAGCAGTTCTTC.

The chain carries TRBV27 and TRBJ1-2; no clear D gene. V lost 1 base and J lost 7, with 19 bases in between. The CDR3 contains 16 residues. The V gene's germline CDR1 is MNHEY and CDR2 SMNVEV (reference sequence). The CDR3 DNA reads TGTGCCAGCAGTTTATTAGTAGGCCCCCCGGAGGGTGGCTACACCTTC. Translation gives CASSLLVGPPEGGYTF.

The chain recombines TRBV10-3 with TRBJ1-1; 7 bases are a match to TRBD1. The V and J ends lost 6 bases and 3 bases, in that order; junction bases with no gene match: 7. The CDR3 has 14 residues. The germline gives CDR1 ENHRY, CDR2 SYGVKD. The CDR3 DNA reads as TGTGCCATCAGCGTCCCAGGGGGTGACACTGAAGCTTTCTTT. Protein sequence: CAISVPGGDTEAFF.

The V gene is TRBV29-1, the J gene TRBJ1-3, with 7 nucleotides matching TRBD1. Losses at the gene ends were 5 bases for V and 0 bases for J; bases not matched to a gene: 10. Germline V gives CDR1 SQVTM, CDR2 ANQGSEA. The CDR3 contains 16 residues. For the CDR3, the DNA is TGCAGCGTTCGGATACAGGGGCCGAGCTCTGGAAACACCATATATTTT. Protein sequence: CSVRIQGPSSGNTIYF.

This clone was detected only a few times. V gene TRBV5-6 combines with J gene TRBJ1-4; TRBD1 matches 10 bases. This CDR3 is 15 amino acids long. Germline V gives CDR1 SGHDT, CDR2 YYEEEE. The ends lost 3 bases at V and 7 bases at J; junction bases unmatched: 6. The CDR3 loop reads CASSYPGTGVEKLFF. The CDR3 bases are TGTGCCAGCAGCTACCCCGGGACAGGGGTTGAAAAACTGTTTTTT.

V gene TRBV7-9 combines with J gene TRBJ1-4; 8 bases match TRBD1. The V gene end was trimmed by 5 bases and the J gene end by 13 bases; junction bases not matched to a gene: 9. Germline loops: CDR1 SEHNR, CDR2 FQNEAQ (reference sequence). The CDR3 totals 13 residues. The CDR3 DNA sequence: TGTGCCAGCAGCGCTAGCGGACAGGGAAGACTGTTTTTT. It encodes CASSASGQGRLFF.

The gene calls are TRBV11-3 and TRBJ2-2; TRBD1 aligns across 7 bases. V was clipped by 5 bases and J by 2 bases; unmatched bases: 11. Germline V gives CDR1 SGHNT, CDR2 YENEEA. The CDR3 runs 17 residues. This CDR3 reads CASSSGSGTVNTGELFF. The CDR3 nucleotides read TGTGCCAGCAGCAGTGGTTCCGGGACAGTAAACACCGGGGAGCTGTTTTTT.

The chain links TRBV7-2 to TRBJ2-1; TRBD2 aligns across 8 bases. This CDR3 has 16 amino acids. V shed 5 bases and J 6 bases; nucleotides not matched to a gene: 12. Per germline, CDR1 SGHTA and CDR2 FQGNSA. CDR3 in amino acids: CASSPQGLGFANEQFF. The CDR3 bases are TGTGCCAGCAGCCCGCAGGGACTAGGGTTTGCCAATGAGCAGTTCTTC.

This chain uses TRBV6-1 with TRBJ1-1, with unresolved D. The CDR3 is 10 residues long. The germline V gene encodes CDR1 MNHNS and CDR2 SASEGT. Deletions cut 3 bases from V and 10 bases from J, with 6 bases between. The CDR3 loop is CASSEVRAFF. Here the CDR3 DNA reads TGTGCCAGCAGTGAGGTGAGAGCTTTCTTT.

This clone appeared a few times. The CDR3 nucleotides read TGTGCCAGCAGCCAAGGACCGAATAATTCACCCCTCCACTTT. It is translated as CASSQGPNNSPLHF. The chain couples TRBV14 to TRBJ1-6; no reliable D call. Germline CDR1 is SGHDN and CDR2 is FVKESK. The CDR3 is 14 residues long. V dropped 1 base and J dropped 5 bases, with 6 bases sitting between them.

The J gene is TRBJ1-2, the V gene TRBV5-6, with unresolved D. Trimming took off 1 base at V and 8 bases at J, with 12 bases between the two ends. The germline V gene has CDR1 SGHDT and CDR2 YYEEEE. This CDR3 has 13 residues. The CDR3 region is CASSLRGGWGYTF. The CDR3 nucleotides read TGTGCCAGCAGCTTGAGAGGTGGATGGGGCTACACCTTC.

For the CDR3, the DNA is TGTGCCAGCAGCTTTAGCAACACTGAAGCTTTCTTT. This encodes CASSFSNTEAFF. This chain links TRBV7-2 with TRBJ1-1; no definite D call. From germline, CDR1 is SGHTA and CDR2 FQGNSA. The V end lost 3 bases, the J end lost 2 bases, and 4 bases lay between the germline ends. The CDR3 totals 12 residues.

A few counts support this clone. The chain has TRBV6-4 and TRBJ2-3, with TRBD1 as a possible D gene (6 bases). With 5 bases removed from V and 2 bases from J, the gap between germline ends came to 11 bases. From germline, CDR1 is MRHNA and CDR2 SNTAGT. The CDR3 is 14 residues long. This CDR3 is CASSTGSTTDTQYF. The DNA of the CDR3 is TGTGCCAGCAGTACAGGGTCCACCACAGATACGCAGTATTTT.

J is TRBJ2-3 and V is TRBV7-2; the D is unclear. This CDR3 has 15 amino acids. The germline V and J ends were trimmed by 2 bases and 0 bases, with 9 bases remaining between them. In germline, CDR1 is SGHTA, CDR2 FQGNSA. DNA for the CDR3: TGTGCCAGCAGCTTAATGGTAGCTAGCACAGATACGCAGTATTTT. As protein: CASSLMVASTDTQYF. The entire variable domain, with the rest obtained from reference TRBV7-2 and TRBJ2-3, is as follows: GAGVSQSPSNKVTEKGKDVELRCDPISGHTALYWYRQSLGQGLEFLIYFQGNSAPDKSGLPSDRFSAERTGGSVSTLTIQRTQQEDSAVYLCASSLMVASTDTQYFGPGTRLTVL.

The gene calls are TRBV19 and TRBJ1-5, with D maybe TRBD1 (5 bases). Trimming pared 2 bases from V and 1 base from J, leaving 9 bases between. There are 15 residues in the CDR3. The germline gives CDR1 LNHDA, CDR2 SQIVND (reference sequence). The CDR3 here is CASSISRTSNQPQHF. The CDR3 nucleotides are TGTGCCAGTAGTATATCCAGGACAAGCAATCAGCCCCAGCATTTT.

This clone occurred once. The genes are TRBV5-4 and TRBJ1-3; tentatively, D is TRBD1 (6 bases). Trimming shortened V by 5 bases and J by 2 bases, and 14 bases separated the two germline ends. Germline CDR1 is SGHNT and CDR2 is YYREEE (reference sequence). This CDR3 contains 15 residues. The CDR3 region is CASSRGVQAGNTIYF. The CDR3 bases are TGTGCCAGCAGTAGGGGGGTTCAGGCTGGAAACACCATATATTTT.